Many counts were recorded for the clone carrying this TCR beta chain. This CDR3 is built from 12 residues. The trim removed 5 bases at V and 5 bases at J, leaving 4 bases unmatched. Germline V lookup: CDR1 GTSNPN, CDR2 SVGIG (reference sequence). The sample belongs to a study of T cells in Graves' hyperthyroidism and ophthalmopathy. For the study at large: Sampling of peripheral blood happened at initial diagnosis, prior to any treatment.

Amplification yielded TCR beta CDR3 regions, with RNA transcripts as the source. Initially, a first-round RT-PCR of the TCR CDR3 employed the HTBI primer set. TCRdb processed the multiplex PCR reads anew with MiXCR; each CDR3 protein has one entry. The table has hundreds of thousands of distinct CDR3 sequences, around 13% seen once. Hyperthyroidism in the patients, aged 18 to 65, was newly diagnosed and under 2 months in duration. Patients were excluded for uncontrolled infection, other autoimmune disease, pregnancy or lactation. Initially, at the first diagnosis of hyperthyroidism and before any ophthalmopathy symptoms, blood was sampled.

The clonotype originates from a woman aged 25 to 39 with Graves' hyperthyroidism that later progressed to Graves' ophthalmopathy. The sample consisted of blood. This chain uses TRBV30 with TRBJ2-7; 9 nucleotides line up with TRBD1. CDR3 DNA: TGTGCCTGGGGGACAGGGTCCCACGAGCAGTACTTC. Encoded protein: CAWGTGSHEQYF.